This T cell receptor beta chain emerged from a study of graft-versus-host responses after intestinal transplantation. Study information: Anti-thymocyte globulin induction was given to all recipients, followed by tacrolimus and steroids for 2 to 3 years. Study observations and caveats: Among recipient marrow samples, GvH clones were found; some appeared first in ileum or blood. Those patients showing graft-donor T cell macrochimerism displayed high graft-versus-host to host-versus-graft clonal ratios in allografts. Early HvG declines after transplant were associated with peak circulating GvH clone levels.

This CDR3 is 15 amino acids long. J was trimmed by 0 bases and V by 4 bases; bases with no gene match: 5. The germline V gene encodes CDR1 GTSNPN and CDR2 SVGIG (reference sequence). Produced via immunoSEQ multiplex PCR; TCRdb's table is partial and in-frame only. This repertoire shows roughly 97,000 clones, 91% found once; its top ten account for roughly 0.17%. This clone appeared a single time. Its antigen is still unknown. The specimen was unstimulated CD4+ T cells sorted from spleen or lymph node cells, collected before transplant. The receptor was isolated from a human donor who was the organ donor for an intestinal transplant. This chain connects TRBV30 to TRBJ2-3, with 9 bases aligning to TRBD2. CDR3 amino acids: CAWTSGDSSTDTQYF. The CDR3, as DNA: TGTGCCTGGACTAGCGGGGACTCTAGCACAGATACGCAGTATTTT.